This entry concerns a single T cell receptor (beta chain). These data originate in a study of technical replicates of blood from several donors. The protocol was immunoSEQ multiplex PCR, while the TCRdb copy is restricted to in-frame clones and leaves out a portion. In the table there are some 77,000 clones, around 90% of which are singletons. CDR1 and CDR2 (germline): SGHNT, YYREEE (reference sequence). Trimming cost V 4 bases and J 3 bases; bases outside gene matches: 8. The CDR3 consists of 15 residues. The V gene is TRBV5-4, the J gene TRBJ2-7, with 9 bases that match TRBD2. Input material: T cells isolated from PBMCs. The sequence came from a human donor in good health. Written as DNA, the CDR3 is TGTGCCAGCAGCACTCCTAGACTAGCGGACTACGAGCAGTACTTC. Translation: CASSTPRLADYEQYF.